This record covers a single T cell receptor beta chain. This record belongs to a study of blood T cell repertoires in COVID-19. Study at large: Sites across the United States, Italy and Spain contributed samples from acute and convalescent COVID-19. The cDNA or gDNA used as material had been derived from T cells, B-cell-depleted T cells, or PBMCs.

Libraries were prepared by immunoSEQ multiplex PCR; TCRdb keeps only in-frame clonotypes and omits some of them. The sample consists of more than 250,000 clones, about 87% of them appearing once. Per germline, CDR1 SEHNR and CDR2 FQNEAQ (reference sequence). V lost 5 bases to trimming and J lost 7 bases, with 17 bases between them. This CDR3 region has 15 residues. Seattle researchers signed up patients amid active infection and tracked them longitudinally. V and J are TRBV7-9 and TRBJ1-4; D possibly corresponds to TRBD1 (5 bases). Sequenced material: peripheral blood. This sequence originates from a woman aged 25-40 years with COVID-19, enrolled during active disease. CDR3 amino acids: CASSIVQGMGEKLFF. The DNA for the CDR3 is TGTGCCAGCAGCATTGTTCAGGGTATGGGTGAAAAACTGTTTTTT.